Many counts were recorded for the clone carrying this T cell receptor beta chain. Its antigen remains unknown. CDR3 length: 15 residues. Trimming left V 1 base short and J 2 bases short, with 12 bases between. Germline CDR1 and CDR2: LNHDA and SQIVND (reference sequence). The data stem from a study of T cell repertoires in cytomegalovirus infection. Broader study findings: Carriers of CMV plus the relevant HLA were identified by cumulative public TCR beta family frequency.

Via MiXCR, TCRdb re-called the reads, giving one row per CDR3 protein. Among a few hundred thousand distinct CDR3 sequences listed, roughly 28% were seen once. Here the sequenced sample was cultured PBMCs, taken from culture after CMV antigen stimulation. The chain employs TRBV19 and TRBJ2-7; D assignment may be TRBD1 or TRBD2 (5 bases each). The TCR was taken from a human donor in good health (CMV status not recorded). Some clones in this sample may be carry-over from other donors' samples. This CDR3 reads CASSIGGMGPYEQYF. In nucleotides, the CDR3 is TGTGCCAGTAGTATAGGAGGCATGGGACCCTACGAGCAGTACTTC.